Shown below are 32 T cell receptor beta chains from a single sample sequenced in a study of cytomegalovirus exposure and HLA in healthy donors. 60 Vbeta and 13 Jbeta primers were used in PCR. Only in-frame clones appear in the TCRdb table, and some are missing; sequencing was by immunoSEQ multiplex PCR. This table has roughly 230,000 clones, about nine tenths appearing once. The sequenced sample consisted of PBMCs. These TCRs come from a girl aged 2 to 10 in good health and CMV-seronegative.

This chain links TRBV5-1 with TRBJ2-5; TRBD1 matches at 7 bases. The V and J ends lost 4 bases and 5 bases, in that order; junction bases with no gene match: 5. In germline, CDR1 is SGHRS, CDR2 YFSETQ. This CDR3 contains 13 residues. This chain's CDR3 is CASSLTGPETQYF. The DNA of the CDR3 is TGCGCCAGCAGCCTGACAGGGCCCGAGACCCAGTACTTC.

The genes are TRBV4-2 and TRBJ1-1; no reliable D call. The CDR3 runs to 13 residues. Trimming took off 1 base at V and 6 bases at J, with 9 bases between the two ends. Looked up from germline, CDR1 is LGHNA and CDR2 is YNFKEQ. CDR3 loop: CASSQGEGSEAFF. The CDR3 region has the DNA TGTGCCAGCAGCCAAGGGGAGGGATCTGAAGCTTTCTTT.

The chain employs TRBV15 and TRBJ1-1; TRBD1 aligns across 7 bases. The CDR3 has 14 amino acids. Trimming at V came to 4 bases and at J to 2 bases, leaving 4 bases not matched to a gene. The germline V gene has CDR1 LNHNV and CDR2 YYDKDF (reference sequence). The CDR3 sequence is CATSTGQINTEAFF. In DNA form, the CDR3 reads TGTGCCACCAGCACGGGACAGATTAACACTGAAGCTTTCTTT.

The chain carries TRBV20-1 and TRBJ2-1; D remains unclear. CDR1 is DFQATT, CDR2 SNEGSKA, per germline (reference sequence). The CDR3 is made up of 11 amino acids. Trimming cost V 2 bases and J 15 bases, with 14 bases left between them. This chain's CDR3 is CSARSPTSRFF. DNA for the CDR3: TGCAGTGCTAGAAGCCCAACTTCACGGTTCTTC.

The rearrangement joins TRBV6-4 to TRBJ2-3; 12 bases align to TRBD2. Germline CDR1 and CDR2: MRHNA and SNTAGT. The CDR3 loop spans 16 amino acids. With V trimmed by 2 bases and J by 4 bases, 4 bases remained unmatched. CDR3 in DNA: TGTGCCAGCAGTGACCGCGCTAGCGGGGGGGCAGATACGCAGTATTTT. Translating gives CASSDRASGGADTQYF.

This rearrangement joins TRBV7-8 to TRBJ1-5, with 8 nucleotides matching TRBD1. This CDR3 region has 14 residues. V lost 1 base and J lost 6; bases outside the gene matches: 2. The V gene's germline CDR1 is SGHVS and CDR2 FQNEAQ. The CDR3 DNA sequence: TGTGCCAGCAGCTTAGACAGGGGGAGTCAGCCCCAGCATTTT. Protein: CASSLDRGSQPQHF.

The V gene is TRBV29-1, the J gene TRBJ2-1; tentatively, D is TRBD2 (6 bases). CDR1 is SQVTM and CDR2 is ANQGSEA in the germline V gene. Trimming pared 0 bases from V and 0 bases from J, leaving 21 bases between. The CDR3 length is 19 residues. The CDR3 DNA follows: TGCAGCGTTGAAGATCCCGGACGGCGGATGACTAGCTCCTACAATGAGCAGTTCTTC. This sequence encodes CSVEDPGRRMTSSYNEQFF.

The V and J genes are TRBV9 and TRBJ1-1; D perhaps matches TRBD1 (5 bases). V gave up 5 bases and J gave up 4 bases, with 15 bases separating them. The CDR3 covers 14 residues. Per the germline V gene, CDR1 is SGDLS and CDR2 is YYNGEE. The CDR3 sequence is CASSLRGEVTEAFF. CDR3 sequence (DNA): TGTGCCAGCAGTCTCAGAGGGGAGGTCACTGAAGCTTTCTTT.

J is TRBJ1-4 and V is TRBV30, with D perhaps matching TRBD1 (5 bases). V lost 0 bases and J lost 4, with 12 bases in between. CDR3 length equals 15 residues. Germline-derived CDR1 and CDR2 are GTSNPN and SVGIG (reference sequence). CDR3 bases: TGTGCCTGGAGTGTACTGGGGAGGGGTAATGAAAAACTGTTTTTT. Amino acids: CAWSVLGRGNEKLFF.

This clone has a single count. The CDR3 nucleotides are TGTGCCAGCAGCGCTAATAGAGCCGAGCAGTACTTC. Encoded protein: CASSANRAEQYF. This chain links TRBV9 with TRBJ2-7; D call uncertain. The length of the CDR3 is 12 residues. Trimming stripped 3 bases from V and 6 bases from J, with 10 bases between. Germline CDR1 and CDR2: SGDLS and YYNGEE.

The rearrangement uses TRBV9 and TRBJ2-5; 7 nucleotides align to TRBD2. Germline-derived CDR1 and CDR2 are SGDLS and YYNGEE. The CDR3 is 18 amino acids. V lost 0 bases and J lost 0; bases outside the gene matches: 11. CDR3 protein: CASSVAGLAEWYQETQYF. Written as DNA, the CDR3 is TGTGCCAGCAGCGTAGCTGGGCTAGCGGAATGGTACCAAGAGACCCAGTACTTC. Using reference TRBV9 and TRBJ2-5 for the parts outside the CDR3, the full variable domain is DSGVTQTPKHLITATGQRVTLRCSPRSGDLSVYWYQQSLDQGLQFLIQYYNGEERAKGNILERFSAQQFPDLHSELNLSSLELGDSALYFCASSVAGLAEWYQETQYFGPGTRLLVL.

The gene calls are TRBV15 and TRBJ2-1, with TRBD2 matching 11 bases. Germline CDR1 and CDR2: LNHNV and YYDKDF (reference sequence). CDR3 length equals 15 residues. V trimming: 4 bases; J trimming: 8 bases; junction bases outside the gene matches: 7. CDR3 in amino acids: CATSMASGGRDEQFF. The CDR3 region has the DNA TGTGCCACCAGCATGGCTAGCGGGGGGCGCGATGAGCAGTTCTTC. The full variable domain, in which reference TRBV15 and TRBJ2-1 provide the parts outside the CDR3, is DAMVIQNPRYQVTQFGKPVTLSCSQTLNHNVMYWYQQKSSQAPKLLFHYYDKDFNNEADTPDNFQSRRPNTSFCFLDIRSPGLGDTAMYLCATSMASGGRDEQFFGPGTRLTVL.

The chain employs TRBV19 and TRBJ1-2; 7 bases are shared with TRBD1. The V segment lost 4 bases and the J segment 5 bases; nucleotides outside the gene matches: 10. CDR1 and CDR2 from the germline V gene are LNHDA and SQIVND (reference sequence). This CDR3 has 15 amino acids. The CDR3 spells CASSNQDRWAYGYTF. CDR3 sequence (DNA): TGTGCCAGTAGTAACCAGGACAGGTGGGCATATGGCTACACCTTC.

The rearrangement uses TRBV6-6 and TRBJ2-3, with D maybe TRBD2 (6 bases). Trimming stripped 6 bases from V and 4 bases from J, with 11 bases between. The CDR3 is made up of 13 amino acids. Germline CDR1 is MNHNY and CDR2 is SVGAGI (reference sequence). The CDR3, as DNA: TGTGCCAGCAGCCGGGGGAACGCAGATACGCAGTATTTT. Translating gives CASSRGNADTQYF.

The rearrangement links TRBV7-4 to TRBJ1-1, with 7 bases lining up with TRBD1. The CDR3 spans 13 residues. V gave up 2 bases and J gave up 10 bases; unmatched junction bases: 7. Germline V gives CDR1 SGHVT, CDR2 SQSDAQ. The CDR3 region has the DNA TGTGCCAGCAGCTTATGGGAGGACAGGCGAGCTTTCTTT. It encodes CASSLWEDRRAFF.

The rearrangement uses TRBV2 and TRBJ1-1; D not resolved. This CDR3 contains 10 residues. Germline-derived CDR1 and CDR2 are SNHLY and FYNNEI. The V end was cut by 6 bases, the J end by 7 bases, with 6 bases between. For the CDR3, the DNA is TGTGCCAGCAGAGGAGGTGAAGCTTTCTTT. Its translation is CASRGGEAFF.

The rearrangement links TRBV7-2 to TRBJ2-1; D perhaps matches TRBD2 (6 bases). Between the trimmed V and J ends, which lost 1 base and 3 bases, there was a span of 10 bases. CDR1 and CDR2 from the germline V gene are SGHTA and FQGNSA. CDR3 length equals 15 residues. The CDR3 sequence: CASSLGDLLYNEQFF. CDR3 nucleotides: TGTGCCAGCAGCTTAGGGGACTTGCTCTACAATGAGCAGTTCTTC.

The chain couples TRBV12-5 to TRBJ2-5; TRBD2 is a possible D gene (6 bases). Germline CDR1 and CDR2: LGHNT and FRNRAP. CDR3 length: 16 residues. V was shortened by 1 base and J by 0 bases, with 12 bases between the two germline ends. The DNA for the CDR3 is TGTGCTAGTGGTTTGGGTGGGACTTGGTACCAAGAGACCCAGTACTTC. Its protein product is CASGLGGTWYQETQYF.

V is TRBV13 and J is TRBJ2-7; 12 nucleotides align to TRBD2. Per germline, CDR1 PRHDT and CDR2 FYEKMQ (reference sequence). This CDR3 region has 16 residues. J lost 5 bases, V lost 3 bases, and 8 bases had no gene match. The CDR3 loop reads CASSFRASGGADEQYF. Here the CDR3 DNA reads TGTGCCAGCAGCTTTCGGGCTAGCGGGGGGGCCGACGAGCAGTACTTC.

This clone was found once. CDR3 region: CASSLERTGGGEQYF. The CDR3 DNA follows: TGTGCCAGCAGCTTAGAACGGACGGGGGGGGGCGAGCAGTACTTC. The chain recombines TRBV11-2 with TRBJ2-7; 8 nucleotides line up with TRBD2. V was pared by 0 bases and J by 6 bases, with 7 bases of the junction left unmatched. Germline CDR1 and CDR2: SGHAT and FQNNGV. CDR3 length: 15 residues. Combining the CDR3 with reference TRBV11-2 and TRBJ2-7 gives the whole variable domain EAGVAQSPRYKIIEKRQSVAFWCNPISGHATLYWYQQILGQGPKLLIQFQNNGVVDDSQLPKDRFSAERLKGVDSTLKIQPAKLEDSAVYLCASSLERTGGGEQYFGPGTRLTVT.

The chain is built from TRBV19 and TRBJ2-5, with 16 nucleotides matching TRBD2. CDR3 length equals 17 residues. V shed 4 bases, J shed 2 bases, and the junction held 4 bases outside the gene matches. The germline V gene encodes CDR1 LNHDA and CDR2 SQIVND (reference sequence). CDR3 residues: CASSRGLAGGPQETQYF. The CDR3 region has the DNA TGTGCCAGTAGTAGGGGACTAGCGGGAGGGCCACAAGAGACCCAGTACTTC.

The DNA for the CDR3 is TGTGCCAGCAGTCGCGGGCCCGGGATTTCACCCCTCCACTTT. Its protein is CASSRGPGISPLHF. This chain links TRBV6-5 with TRBJ1-6; no clear D. This CDR3 is 14 amino acids long. Trimming took 5 bases from V and 9 from J, leaving 14 bases between them. The germline V gene has CDR1 MNHEY and CDR2 SVGAGI.

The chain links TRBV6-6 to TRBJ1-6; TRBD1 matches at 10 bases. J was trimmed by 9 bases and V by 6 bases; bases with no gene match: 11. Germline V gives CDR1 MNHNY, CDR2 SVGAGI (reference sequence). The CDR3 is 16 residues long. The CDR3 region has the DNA TGTGCCAGCAGCCAAGGGGCCGGGACAGGGGTTTCACCCCTCCACTTT. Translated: CASSQGAGTGVSPLHF.

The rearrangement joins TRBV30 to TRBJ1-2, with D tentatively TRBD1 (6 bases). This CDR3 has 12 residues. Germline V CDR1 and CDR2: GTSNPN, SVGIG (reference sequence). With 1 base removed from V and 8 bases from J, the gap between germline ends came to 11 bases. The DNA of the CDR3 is TGTGCCTGGAGTGATGCAGGGGAAGGCTACACCTTC. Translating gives CAWSDAGEGYTF.

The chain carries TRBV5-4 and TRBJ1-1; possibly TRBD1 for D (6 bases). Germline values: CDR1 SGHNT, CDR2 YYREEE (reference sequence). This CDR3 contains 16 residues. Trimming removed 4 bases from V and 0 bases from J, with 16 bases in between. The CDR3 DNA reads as TGTGCCAGCAGCCCGCAGATAGGGGGGGTGAACACTGAAGCTTTCTTT. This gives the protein CASSPQIGGVNTEAFF.

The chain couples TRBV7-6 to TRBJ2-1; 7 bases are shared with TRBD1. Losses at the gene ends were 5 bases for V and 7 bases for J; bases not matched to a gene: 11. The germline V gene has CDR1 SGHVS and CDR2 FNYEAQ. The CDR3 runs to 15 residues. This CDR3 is CASSQQPPQGNEQFF. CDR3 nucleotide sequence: TGTGCCAGCAGCCAACAACCCCCACAGGGGAATGAGCAGTTCTTC.

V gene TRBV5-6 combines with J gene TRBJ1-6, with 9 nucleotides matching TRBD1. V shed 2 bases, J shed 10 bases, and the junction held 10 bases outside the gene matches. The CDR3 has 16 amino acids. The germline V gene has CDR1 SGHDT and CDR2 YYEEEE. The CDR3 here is CASSLNPGQGLSPLHF. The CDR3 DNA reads TGTGCCAGCAGCTTAAATCCGGGACAGGGCTTGTCACCCCTCCACTTT.

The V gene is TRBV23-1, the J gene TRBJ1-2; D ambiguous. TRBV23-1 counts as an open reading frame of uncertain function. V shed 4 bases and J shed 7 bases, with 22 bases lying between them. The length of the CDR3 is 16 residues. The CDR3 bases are TGCGCCAGCAGTCCTCCTCGTGCGACTATCACTCTTGGCTACACCTTC. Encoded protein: CASSPPRATITLGYTF.

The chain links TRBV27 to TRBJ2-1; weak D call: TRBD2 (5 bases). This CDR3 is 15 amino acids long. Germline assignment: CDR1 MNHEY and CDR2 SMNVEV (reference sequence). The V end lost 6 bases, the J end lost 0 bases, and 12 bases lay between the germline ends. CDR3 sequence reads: CASRVAPSSYNEQFF. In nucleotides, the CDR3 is TGTGCCAGCAGAGTAGCGCCCAGCTCCTACAATGAGCAGTTCTTC.

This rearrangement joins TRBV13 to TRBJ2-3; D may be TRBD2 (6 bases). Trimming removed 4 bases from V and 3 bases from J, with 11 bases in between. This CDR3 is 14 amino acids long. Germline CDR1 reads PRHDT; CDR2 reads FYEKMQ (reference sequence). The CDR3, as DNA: TGTGCCAGCAGCTCCCAGGAGGGAACAGATACGCAGTATTTT. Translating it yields CASSSQEGTDTQYF.

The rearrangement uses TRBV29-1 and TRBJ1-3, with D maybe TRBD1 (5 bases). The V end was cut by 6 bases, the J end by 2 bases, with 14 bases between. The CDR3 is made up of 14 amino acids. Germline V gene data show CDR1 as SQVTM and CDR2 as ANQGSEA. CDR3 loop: CSVGGGDPGNTIYF. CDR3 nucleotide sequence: TGCAGCGTGGGTGGGGGGGACCCTGGAAACACCATATATTTT.

The CDR3, as DNA: TGTGCCAGCAGCTTAGGAAGGGGGACAGGGAGCGAGCAGTACTTC. It encodes CASSLGRGTGSEQYF. The chain joins TRBV11-2 to TRBJ2-7; 9 positions match TRBD1. J lost 6 bases, V lost 1 base, and 7 bases had no gene match. The CDR3 has 15 residues. CDR1 is SGHAT, CDR2 FQNNGV, per germline.